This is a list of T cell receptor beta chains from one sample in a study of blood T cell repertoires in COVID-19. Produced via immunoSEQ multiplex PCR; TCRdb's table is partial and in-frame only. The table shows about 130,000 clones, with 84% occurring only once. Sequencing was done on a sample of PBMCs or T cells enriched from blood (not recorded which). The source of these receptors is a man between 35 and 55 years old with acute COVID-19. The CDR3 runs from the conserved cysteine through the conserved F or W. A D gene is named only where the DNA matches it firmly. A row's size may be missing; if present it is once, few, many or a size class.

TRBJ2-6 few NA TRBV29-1 TGCAGCGCCTTGGGGGGAGCTGGGGCCAACGTCCTGACTTTC CSALGGAGANVLTF
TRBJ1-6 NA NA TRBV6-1 TGTGCCAGCAGTGAAGCGCTTGTGAGATCACCCCTCCACTTT CASSEALVRSPLHF
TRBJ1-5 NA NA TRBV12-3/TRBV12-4 TGTGCCAGCAGTTTTCGGGGAAATCAGCCCCAGCATTTT CASSFRGNQPQHF
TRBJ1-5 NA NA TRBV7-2 TGTGCCAGCAGCCCGCAGACTGATAGCAATCAGCCCCAGCATTTT CASSPQTDSNQPQHF
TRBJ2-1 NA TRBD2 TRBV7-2 TGTGCCAGCAGCTCCCGCCGGGGGGGAGAGCAGTTCTTC CASSSRRGGEQFF
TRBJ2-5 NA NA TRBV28 TGTGCCAGCAGTTTAGATCGTCAGCAAGAGACCCAGTACTTC CASSLDRQQETQYF
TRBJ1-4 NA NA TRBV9 TGTGCCAGCAGCAACGAGGGTAATGAAAAACTGTTTTTT CASSNEGNEKLFF
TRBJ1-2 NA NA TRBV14 TGTGCCAGCAGCCAAATGGGGGGGCGCAGCTATGGCTACACCTTC CASSQMGGRSYGYTF
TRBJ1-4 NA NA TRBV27 TGTGCCAGCAGTTTCACAGGGAGACAACTGTTTTTT CASSFTGRQLFF
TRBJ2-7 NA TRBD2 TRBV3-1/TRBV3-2 TGTGCCAGCAGCCCTTGGCTAGCGGGGACCTACGAGCAGTACTTC CASSPWLAGTYEQYF
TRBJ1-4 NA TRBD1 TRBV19 TGTGCCAGTAGTCCAGCCGGGACAGGGGTGTTTGAAAAACTGTTTTTT CASSPAGTGVFEKLFF
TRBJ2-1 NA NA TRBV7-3 TGTGCCAGCAGCCCTCTCGGGGAGACCAATGAGCAGTTCTTC CASSPLGETNEQFF
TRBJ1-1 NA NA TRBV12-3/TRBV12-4 TGTGCCAGCAGTTTATCAGGGGACACTGAAGCTTTCTTT CASSLSGDTEAFF
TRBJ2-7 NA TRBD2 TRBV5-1 TGCGCCAGCAGCTGGGAGGGGCACAACGAGCAGTACTTC CASSWEGHNEQYF
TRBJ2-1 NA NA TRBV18 TGTGCCAGCTCACCCGAGGGGGGGGCCTACAATGAGCAGTTCTTC CASSPEGGAYNEQFF
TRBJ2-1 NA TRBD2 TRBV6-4 TGTGCCAGCAGTCTACTAGCGGGAGAGGGCAATGAGCAGTTCTTC CASSLLAGEGNEQFF
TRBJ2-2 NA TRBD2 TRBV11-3 TGTGCCAGCAGCCTTGGACTAGCGGGGGGTCACACCGGGGAGCTGTTTTTT CASSLGLAGGHTGELFF
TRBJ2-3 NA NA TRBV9 TGTGCCAGCAGCGTAGAAACGGGCACAGATACGCAGTATTTT CASSVETGTDTQYF
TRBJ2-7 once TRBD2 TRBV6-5 TGTGCCAGCAGTTACGTCAAAGCGGGATCGGCCGAGCAGTACTTC CASSYVKAGSAEQYF
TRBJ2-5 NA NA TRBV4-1 TGCGCCAGCAGCCGCATCGTGGGGGCCCAAGAGACCCAGTACTTC CASSRIVGAQETQYF
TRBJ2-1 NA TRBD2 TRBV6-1 TGTGCCAGCAGTGAAGCGAGGCTAGCGGCCTACAATGAGCAGTTCTTC CASSEARLAAYNEQFF
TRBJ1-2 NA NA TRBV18 TGTGCCAGCTCAGGCCTGGGCCACCAGTATGGCTACACCTTC CASSGLGHQYGYTF
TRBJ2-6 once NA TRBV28 TGTGCCAGCAGTCTACGGTTGACTGGGGCCAACGTCCTGACTTTC CASSLRLTGANVLTF
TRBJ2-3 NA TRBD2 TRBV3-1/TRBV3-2 TGTGCCAGCAGCCGCCGACTAGCGGGGGGGCTAGATACGCAGTATTTT CASSRRLAGGLDTQYF
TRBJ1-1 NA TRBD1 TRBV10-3 TGTGCCATCAGTGACTCGAGGACAGGAACTACTGAAGCTTTCTTT CAISDSRTGTTEAFF
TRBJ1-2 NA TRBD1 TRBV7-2 TGTGCCAGCCAATCGGGACAGGGTCGGGGCTACACCTTC CASQSGQGRGYTF
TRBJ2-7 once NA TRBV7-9 TGTGCCAGCAGCCGAACCGATAGCTCCTACGAGCAGTACTTC CASSRTDSSYEQYF
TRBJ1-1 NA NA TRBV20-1 TGCAGTGCTCTGGGTCCTCGGGTAGCTTTCTTT CSALGPRVAFF